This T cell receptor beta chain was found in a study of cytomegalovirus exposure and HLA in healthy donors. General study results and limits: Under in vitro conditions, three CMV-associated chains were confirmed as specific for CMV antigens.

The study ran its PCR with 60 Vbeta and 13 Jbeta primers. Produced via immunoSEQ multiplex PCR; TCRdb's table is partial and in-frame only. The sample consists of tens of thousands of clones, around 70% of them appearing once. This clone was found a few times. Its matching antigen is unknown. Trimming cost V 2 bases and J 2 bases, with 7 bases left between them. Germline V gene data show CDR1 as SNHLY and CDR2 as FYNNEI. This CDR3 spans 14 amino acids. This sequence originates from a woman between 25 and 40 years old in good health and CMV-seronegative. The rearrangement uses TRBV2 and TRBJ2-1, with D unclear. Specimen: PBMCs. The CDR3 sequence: CASSEQATYNEQFF. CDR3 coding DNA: TGTGCCAGCAGTGAACAGGCAACCTACAATGAGCAGTTCTTC. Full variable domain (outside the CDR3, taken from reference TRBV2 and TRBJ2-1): EPEVTQTPSHQVTQMGQEVILRCVPISNHLYFYWYRQILGQKVEFLVSFYNNEISEKSEIFDDQFSVERPDGSNFTLKIRSTKLEDSAMYFCASSEQATYNEQFFGPGTRLTVL.